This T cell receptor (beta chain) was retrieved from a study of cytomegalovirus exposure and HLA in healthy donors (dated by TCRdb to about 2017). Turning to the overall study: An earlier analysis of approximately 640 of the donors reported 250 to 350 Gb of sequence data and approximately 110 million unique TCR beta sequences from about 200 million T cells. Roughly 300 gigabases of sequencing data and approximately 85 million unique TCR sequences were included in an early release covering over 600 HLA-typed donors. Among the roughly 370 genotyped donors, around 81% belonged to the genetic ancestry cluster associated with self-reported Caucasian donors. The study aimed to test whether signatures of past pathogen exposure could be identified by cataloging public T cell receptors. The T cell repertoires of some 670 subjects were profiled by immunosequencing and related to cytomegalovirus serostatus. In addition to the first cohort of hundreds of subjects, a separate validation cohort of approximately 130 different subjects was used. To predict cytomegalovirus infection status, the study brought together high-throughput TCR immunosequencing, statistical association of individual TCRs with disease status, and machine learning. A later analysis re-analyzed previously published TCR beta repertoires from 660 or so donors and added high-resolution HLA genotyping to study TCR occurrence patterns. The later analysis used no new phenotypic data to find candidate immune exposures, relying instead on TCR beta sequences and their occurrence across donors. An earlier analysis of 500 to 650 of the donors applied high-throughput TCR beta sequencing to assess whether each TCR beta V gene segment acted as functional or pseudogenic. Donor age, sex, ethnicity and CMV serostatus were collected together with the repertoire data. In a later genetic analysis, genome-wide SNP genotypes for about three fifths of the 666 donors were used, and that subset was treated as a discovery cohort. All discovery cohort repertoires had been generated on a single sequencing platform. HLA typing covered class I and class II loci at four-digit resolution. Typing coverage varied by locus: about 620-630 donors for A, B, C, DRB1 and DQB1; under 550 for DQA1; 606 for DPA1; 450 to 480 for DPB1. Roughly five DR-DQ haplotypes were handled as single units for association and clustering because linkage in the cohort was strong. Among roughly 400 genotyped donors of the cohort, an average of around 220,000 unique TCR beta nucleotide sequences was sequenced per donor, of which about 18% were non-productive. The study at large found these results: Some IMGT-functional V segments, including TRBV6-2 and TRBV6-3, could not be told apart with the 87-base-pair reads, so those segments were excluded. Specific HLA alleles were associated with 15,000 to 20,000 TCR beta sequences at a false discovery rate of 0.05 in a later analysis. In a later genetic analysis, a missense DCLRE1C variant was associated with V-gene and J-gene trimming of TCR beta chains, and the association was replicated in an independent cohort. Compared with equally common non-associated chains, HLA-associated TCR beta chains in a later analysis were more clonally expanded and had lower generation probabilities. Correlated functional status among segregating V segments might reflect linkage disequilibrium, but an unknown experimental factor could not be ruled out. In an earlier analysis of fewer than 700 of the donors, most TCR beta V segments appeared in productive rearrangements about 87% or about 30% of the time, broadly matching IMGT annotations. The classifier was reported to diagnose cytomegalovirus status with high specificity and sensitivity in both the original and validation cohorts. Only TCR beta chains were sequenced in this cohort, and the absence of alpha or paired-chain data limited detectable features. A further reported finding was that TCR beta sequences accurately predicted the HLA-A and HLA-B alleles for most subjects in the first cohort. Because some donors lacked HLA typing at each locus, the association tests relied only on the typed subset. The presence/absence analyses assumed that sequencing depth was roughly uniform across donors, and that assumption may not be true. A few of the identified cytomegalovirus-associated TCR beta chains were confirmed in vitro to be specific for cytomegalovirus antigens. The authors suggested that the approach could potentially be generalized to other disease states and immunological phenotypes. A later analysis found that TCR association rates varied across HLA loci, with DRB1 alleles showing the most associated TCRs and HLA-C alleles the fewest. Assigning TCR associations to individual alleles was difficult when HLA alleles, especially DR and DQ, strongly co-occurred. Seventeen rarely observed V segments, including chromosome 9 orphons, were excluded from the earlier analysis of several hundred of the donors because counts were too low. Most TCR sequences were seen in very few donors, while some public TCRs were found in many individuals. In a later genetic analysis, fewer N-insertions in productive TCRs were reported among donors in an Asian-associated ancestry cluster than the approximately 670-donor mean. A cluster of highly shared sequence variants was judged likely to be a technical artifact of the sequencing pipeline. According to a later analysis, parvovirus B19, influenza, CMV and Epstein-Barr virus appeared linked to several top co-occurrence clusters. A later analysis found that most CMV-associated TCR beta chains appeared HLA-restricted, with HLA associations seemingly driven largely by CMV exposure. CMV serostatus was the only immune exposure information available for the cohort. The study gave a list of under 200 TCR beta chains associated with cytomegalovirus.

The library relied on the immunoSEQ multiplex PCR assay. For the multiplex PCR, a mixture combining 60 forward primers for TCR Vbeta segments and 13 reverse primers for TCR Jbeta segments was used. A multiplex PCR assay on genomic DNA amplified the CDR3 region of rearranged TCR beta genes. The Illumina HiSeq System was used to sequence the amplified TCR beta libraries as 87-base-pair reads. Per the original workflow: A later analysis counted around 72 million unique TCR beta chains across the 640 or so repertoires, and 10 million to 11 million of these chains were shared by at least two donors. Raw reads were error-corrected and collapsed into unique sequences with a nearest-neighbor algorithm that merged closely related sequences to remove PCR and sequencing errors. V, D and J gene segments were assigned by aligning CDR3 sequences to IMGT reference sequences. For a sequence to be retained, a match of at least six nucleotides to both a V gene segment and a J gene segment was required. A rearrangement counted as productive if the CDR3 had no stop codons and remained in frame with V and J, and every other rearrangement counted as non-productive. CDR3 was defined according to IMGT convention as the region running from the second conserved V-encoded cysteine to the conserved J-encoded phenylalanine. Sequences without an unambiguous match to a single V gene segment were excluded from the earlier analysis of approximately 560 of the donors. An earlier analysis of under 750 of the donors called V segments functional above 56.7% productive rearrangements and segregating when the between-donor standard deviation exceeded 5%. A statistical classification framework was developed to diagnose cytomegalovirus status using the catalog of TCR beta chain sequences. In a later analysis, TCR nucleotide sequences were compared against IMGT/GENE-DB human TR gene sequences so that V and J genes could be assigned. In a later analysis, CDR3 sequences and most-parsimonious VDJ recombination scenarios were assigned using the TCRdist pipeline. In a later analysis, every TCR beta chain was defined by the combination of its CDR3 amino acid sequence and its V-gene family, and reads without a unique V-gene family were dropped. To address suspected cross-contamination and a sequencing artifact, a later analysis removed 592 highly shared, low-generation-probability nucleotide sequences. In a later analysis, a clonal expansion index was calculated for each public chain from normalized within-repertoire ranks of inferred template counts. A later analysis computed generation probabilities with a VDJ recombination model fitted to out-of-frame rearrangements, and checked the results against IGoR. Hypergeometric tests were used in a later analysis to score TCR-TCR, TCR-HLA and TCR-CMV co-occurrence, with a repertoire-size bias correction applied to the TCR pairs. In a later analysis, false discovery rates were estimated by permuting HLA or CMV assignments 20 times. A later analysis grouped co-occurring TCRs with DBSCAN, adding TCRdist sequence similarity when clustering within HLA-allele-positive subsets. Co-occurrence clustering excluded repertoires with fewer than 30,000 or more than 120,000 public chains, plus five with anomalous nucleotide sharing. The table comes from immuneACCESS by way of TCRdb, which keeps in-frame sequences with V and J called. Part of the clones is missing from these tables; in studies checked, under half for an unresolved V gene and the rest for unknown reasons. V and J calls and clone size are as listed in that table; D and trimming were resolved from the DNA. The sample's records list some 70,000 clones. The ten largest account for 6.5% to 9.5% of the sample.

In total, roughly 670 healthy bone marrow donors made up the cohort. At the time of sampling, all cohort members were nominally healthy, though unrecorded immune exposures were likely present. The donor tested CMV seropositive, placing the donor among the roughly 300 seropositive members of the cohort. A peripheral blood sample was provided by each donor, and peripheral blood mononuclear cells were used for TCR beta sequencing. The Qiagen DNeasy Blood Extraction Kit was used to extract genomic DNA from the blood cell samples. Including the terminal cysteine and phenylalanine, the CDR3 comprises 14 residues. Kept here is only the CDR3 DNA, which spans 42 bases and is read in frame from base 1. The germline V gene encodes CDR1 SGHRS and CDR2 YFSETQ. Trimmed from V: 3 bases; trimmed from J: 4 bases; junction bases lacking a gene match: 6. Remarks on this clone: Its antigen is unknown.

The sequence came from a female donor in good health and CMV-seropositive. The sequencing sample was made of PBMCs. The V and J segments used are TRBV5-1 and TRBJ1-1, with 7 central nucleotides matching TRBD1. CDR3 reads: CASSSGQEITEAFF. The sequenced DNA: TGCGCCAGCAGCTCCGGACAGGAGATCACTGAAGCTTTCTTT.